This T cell receptor (beta chain) came from a study of early T cells in non-severe SARS-CoV-2 infection. One entry per CDR3 protein results from TCRdb running MiXCR on the 5' RACE reads. The sample lists tens of thousands of distinct CDR3 sequences; roughly 15% were seen once. Germline lookup yields CDR1 MNHEY and CDR2 SVGAGI. Trimming removed 2 bases from V and 2 bases from J, with 9 bases in between. This CDR3 is 14 amino acids long. The source of this sequence is an adult who was a healthcare worker with PCR-confirmed SARS-CoV-2 infection or an uninfected control (not recorded which). V is TRBV6-5 and J is TRBJ1-1, with unresolved D. The sequences come from whole blood, collected at baseline. The CDR3 loop reads CASSYLRGNTEAFF. CDR3 in DNA: TGTGCCAGCAGTTACCTTAGAGGAAACACTGAAGCTTTCTTT.